This T cell receptor beta chain came from a study of human T cells and chemical hapten exposure. Study overall: Each week of the approximately 26-week study, patients had diphenylcyclopropenone applied to the scalp. Upper-back patches of 0.01% DPC were read at 6 days.

Trimming removed 4 bases at V and 5 bases at J, with 11 bases between. The CDR3 totals 13 residues. Germline V gene sequence: CDR1 SGHTA, CDR2 FQGNSA. There are many counts of this clonotype. TCRdb reprocessed the RACE reads via MiXCR and lists one record per CDR3 protein. The sample carries more than 300,000 distinct CDR3 sequences, 5% to 6.5% recorded once. Indicated time point: pre-sensitization, week 0. Treatment specified: therapeutic diphenylcyclopropenone sensitization with weekly scalp DPC. The receptor was derived from a woman younger than 30 with alopecia areata. Some clones in this sample may be carry-over from other donors' samples. This specimen consisted of whole blood, obtained in connection with sensitization to the hapten diphenylcyclopropenone (DPC). The J gene is TRBJ2-5, the V gene TRBV7-2; tentative D call: TRBD2 (6 bases). CDR3 sequence: CASSSGLFETQYF. In DNA form, the CDR3 reads TGTGCCAGCAGCTCGGGACTTTTCGAGACCCAGTACTTC.